This T cell receptor beta chain was recorded in a study of blood T cell repertoires in COVID-19. Study overall: Sample material is recorded as cDNA or gDNA derived from T cells, B-cell-depleted T cells, or PBMCs.

CDR1 and CDR2 from the germline V gene are LGHDT and YNNKEL (reference sequence). With 1 base removed from V and 5 bases from J, the gap between germline ends came to 3 bases. The CDR3 is 12 residues long. The table came from immunoSEQ multiplex PCR; TCRdb's copy has only in-frame clones and leaves some out. Counted here are 110,000 to 150,000 clones, over 70% occurring once; the ten biggest clones make up 35% to 45%. The specimen was peripheral blood. This TCR came from a human donor in a cohort sampled during active COVID-19. The rearrangement joins TRBV3-1 (or the pseudogene TRBV3-2) to TRBJ1-5; D is unresolved. CDR3 sequence (DNA): TGTGCCAGCAGCCAAGCCGATCAGCCCCAGCATTTT. This gives the protein CASSQADQPQHF.